This T cell receptor (beta chain) came from a study of identical twins. Germline V CDR1 and CDR2: LGHDT, YNNKEL (reference sequence). With 4 bases removed from V and 6 bases from J, the gap between germline ends came to 21 bases. The CDR3 covers 16 residues. This clonotype was seen more than once but under ten times. The antigen is unknown. Template switching created a universal primer site, and the cDNA included unique molecular identifiers. MiXCR, applied by TCRdb to the 5' RACE reads, yields one record per CDR3 protein. The data contain 1.5 million or so distinct CDR3 sequences, around a third of them singletons. Study findings and constraints: Sequences that were beta out-of-frame showed weaker excess twin sharing.

The TCR originated in a newborn girl in good health. The source material was cord blood. V usage is TRBV3-1 and J usage is TRBJ1-1; perhaps TRBD1 as D (5 bases). The CDR3: CASSRPRGGRRAEAFF. In DNA, the CDR3 is TGTGCCAGCAGCCGACCCCGGGGGGGACGGAGGGCTGAAGCTTTCTTT. The whole variable domain, remainder taken from reference TRBV3-1 and TRBJ1-1, is DTAVSQTPKYLVTQMGNDKSIKCEQNLGHDTMYWYKQDSKKFLKIMFSYNNKELIINETVPNRFSPKSPDKAHLNLHINSLELGDSAVYFCASSRPRGGRRAEAFFGQGTRLTVV.